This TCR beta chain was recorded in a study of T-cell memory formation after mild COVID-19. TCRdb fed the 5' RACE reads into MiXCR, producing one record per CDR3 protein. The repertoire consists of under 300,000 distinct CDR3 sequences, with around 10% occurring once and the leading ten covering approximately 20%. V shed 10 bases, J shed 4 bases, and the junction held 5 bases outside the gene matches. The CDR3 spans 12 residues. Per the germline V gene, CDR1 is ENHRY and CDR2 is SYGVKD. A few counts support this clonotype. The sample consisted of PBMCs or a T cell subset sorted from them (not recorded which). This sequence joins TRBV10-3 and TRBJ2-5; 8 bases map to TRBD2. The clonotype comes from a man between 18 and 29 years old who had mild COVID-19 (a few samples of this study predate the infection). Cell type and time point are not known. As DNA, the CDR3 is TGTGCCACCGGGGGGGGGCGAGAGACCCAGTACTTC. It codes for CATGGGRETQYF.